This is a list of T cell receptor beta chains from one sample in a study of cytomegalovirus exposure and HLA in healthy donors. Assay: immunoSEQ multiplex PCR; the TCRdb copy retains only in-frame clones and omits some. The table includes around 140,000 clones, roughly 74% detected once. The sequenced material came from PBMCs. These receptors were obtained from a man in his forties in good health and CMV-seronegative. Both conserved end residues are part of each CDR3. Each record gives: clone size, J gene, D gene, V gene, CDR3 protein, CDR3 DNA. D genes are given only for firm matches. Clone size is given for some rows only: seen once, a few or many times, or a class if the clone is expanded.

clone_size: -; j_call: TRBJ1-1; d_call: -; v_call: TRBV7-3; cdr3_aa: CASSRGPLGTEAFF; cdr3_nt: TGTGCCAGCAGCCGCGGGCCTTTGGGCACTGAAGCTTTCTTT
clone_size: -; j_call: TRBJ2-1; d_call: -; v_call: TRBV29-1; cdr3_aa: CSVEGQPPREQFF; cdr3_nt: TGCAGCGTTGAAGGCCAGCCCCCCAGGGAGCAGTTCTTC
clone_size: once; j_call: TRBJ2-7; d_call: -; v_call: TRBV18; cdr3_aa: CASSPARYEQYF; cdr3_nt: TGTGCCAGCTCACCAGCGAGGTACGAGCAGTACTTC
clone_size: -; j_call: TRBJ2-2; d_call: -; v_call: TRBV7-2; cdr3_aa: CASSLSLATAAGELFF; cdr3_nt: TGTGCCAGCAGCTTATCCCTGGCGACAGCTGCCGGGGAGCTGTTTTTT
clone_size: -; j_call: TRBJ2-7; d_call: TRBD2; v_call: TRBV14; cdr3_aa: CASSQDGWLAGTTYEQYF; cdr3_nt: TGTGCCAGCAGCCAAGACGGGTGGCTAGCGGGGACTACCTACGAGCAGTACTTC
clone_size: -; j_call: TRBJ1-4; d_call: -; v_call: TRBV7-8; cdr3_aa: CASSLRSSNEKLFF; cdr3_nt: TGTGCCAGCAGCTTAAGGAGTAGTAATGAAAAACTGTTTTTT
clone_size: once; j_call: TRBJ1-6; d_call: -; v_call: TRBV7-2; cdr3_aa: CASTRGAGSPLHF; cdr3_nt: TGTGCCAGCACCCGGGGGGCAGGTTCACCCCTCCACTTT
clone_size: once; j_call: TRBJ1-2; d_call: TRBD1; v_call: TRBV29-1; cdr3_aa: CSDTPREGASSYYGYTF; cdr3_nt: TGCAGCGACACACCTCGAGAGGGGGCGAGTTCGTACTATGGCTACACCTTC
clone_size: -; j_call: TRBJ1-6; d_call: TRBD1; v_call: TRBV6-5; cdr3_aa: CASSYADRGNSPLHF; cdr3_nt: TGTGCCAGCAGTTACGCGGACAGGGGTAATTCACCCCTCCACTTT
clone_size: once; j_call: TRBJ1-4; d_call: -; v_call: TRBV9; cdr3_aa: CASSEGVINEKLFF; cdr3_nt: TGTGCCAGCAGCGAAGGGGTTATAAATGAAAAACTGTTTTTT
clone_size: few; j_call: TRBJ2-3; d_call: TRBD2; v_call: TRBV5-1; cdr3_aa: CASSLPGLAGAPLTDTQYF; cdr3_nt: TGCGCCAGCAGCTTACCCGGACTAGCGGGGGCACCCCTCACAGATACGCAGTATTTT
clone_size: -; j_call: TRBJ1-4; d_call: TRBD1; v_call: TRBV5-4; cdr3_aa: CASSRPDRSGEKLFF; cdr3_nt: TGTGCCAGCAGCCGCCCGGACAGGTCTGGGGAAAAACTGTTTTTT
clone_size: -; j_call: TRBJ1-2; d_call: TRBD1; v_call: TRBV7-8; cdr3_aa: CASSRGQGGYTF; cdr3_nt: TGTGCCAGCAGCCGCGGACAGGGTGGCTACACCTTC
clone_size: -; j_call: TRBJ2-7; d_call: TRBD1; v_call: TRBV15; cdr3_aa: CATSQTGVHEQYF; cdr3_nt: TGTGCCACCAGCCAGACAGGGGTCCACGAGCAGTACTTC
clone_size: -; j_call: TRBJ1-3; d_call: -; v_call: TRBV4-3; cdr3_aa: CASSQDVYRAGNTIYF; cdr3_nt: TGCGCCAGCAGCCAAGATGTTTACAGGGCTGGAAACACCATATATTTT
clone_size: -; j_call: TRBJ2-5; d_call: -; v_call: TRBV19; cdr3_aa: CASSIYPSTGQETQYF; cdr3_nt: TGTGCCAGTAGTATTTACCCCTCGACAGGCCAAGAGACCCAGTACTTC
clone_size: -; j_call: TRBJ1-5; d_call: -; v_call: TRBV28; cdr3_aa: CASQRGLTQPQHF; cdr3_nt: TGTGCCAGTCAGAGGGGACTGACGCAGCCCCAGCATTTT
clone_size: few; j_call: TRBJ2-7; d_call: -; v_call: TRBV7-9; cdr3_aa: CSSSLSSYEQYF; cdr3_nt: TGTTCCAGCAGCTTGAGCTCCTACGAGCAGTACTTC
clone_size: -; j_call: TRBJ2-2; d_call: -; v_call: TRBV9; cdr3_aa: CASSVGRGPNTGELFF; cdr3_nt: TGTGCCAGCAGCGTAGGCAGGGGCCCGAACACCGGGGAGCTGTTTTTT
clone_size: -; j_call: TRBJ2-7; d_call: -; v_call: TRBV29-1; cdr3_aa: CSVGPTGYEQYF; cdr3_nt: TGCAGCGTTGGGCCGACAGGCTACGAGCAGTACTTC
clone_size: -; j_call: TRBJ1-2; d_call: -; v_call: TRBV6-5; cdr3_aa: CASSPYRGTNYGYTF; cdr3_nt: TGTGCCAGCAGCCCATATAGGGGGACTAACTATGGCTACACCTTC
clone_size: -; j_call: TRBJ2-7; d_call: TRBD2; v_call: TRBV7-9; cdr3_aa: CASSLVEAGAYEQYF; cdr3_nt: TGTGCCAGCAGCTTAGTGGAAGCGGGGGCTTACGAGCAGTACTTC
clone_size: -; j_call: TRBJ2-1; d_call: TRBD2; v_call: TRBV4-2; cdr3_aa: CASSQVTSGANNEQFF; cdr3_nt: TGTGCCAGCAGCCAGGTTACTAGCGGGGCTAACAATGAGCAGTTCTTC
clone_size: -; j_call: TRBJ1-5; d_call: -; v_call: TRBV11-2; cdr3_aa: CASSRDSLDQPQHF; cdr3_nt: TGTGCCAGCAGCCGTGACAGCCTTGATCAGCCCCAGCATTTT
clone_size: -; j_call: TRBJ1-4; d_call: TRBD1; v_call: TRBV19; cdr3_aa: CASSSRQGKNEKLFF; cdr3_nt: TGTGCCAGTAGTAGCCGACAGGGGAAAAATGAAAAACTGTTTTTT
clone_size: -; j_call: TRBJ1-2; d_call: -; v_call: TRBV6-1; cdr3_aa: CASTLTGLDYGYTF; cdr3_nt: TGTGCCAGCACCCTTACAGGTTTAGACTATGGCTACACCTTC
clone_size: -; j_call: TRBJ2-2; d_call: TRBD1; v_call: TRBV15; cdr3_aa: CATSPSGTGIPGELFF; cdr3_nt: TGTGCCACCAGCCCATCCGGGACAGGGATTCCCGGGGAGCTGTTTTTT
clone_size: -; j_call: TRBJ2-2; d_call: TRBD1; v_call: TRBV9; cdr3_aa: CASSPGTGATGELFF; cdr3_nt: TGTGCCAGCAGCCCCGGGACAGGGGCGACCGGGGAGCTGTTTTTT
clone_size: -; j_call: TRBJ2-7; d_call: TRBD1; v_call: TRBV5-1; cdr3_aa: CASSQGTGVSYEQYF; cdr3_nt: TGCGCCAGCAGCCAGGGGACAGGGGTTAGCTACGAGCAGTACTTC
clone_size: -; j_call: TRBJ1-2; d_call: TRBD1; v_call: TRBV18; cdr3_aa: CASSTTGQGNYGYTF; cdr3_nt: TGTGCCAGCTCCACTACGGGACAGGGAAACTATGGCTACACCTTC
clone_size: once; j_call: TRBJ2-5; d_call: -; v_call: TRBV7-7; cdr3_aa: CASSLRDTQETQYF; cdr3_nt: TGTGCCAGCAGCTTAAGGGACACCCAAGAGACCCAGTACTTC
clone_size: many; j_call: TRBJ2-7; d_call: -; v_call: TRBV10-2; cdr3_aa: CASSENTGSSYEQYF; cdr3_nt: TGCGCCAGCAGTGAGAATACAGGGAGCTCCTACGAGCAGTACTTC
clone_size: -; j_call: TRBJ2-2; d_call: -; v_call: TRBV11-2; cdr3_aa: CASSLGSLSGTGELFF; cdr3_nt: TGTGCCAGCAGCTTAGGCTCGCTATCGGGTACCGGGGAGCTGTTTTTT
clone_size: -; j_call: TRBJ2-7; d_call: -; v_call: TRBV30; cdr3_aa: CAWSRVLDEQYF; cdr3_nt: TGTGCCTGGAGCCGGGTTCTGGACGAGCAGTACTTC
clone_size: -; j_call: TRBJ2-7; d_call: TRBD1; v_call: TRBV4-2; cdr3_aa: CASSRTGTGFSYEQYF; cdr3_nt: TGTGCCAGCAGCCGTACCGGGACAGGGTTCTCCTACGAGCAGTACTTC
clone_size: -; j_call: TRBJ1-6; d_call: -; v_call: TRBV5-1; cdr3_aa: CASSPFQVDNSPLHF; cdr3_nt: TGCGCCAGCAGCCCGTTTCAGGTAGACAATTCACCCCTCCACTTT
clone_size: many; j_call: TRBJ2-3; d_call: -; v_call: TRBV2; cdr3_aa: CASSPGLTDTQYF; cdr3_nt: TGTGCCAGCAGTCCCGGACTAACAGATACGCAGTATTTT
clone_size: -; j_call: TRBJ2-1; d_call: TRBD2; v_call: TRBV7-9; cdr3_aa: CASSYQRGANNEQFF; cdr3_nt: TGTGCCAGCAGCTACCAGCGGGGGGCTAACAATGAGCAGTTCTTC
clone_size: once; j_call: TRBJ1-1; d_call: -; v_call: TRBV5-4; cdr3_aa: CASSAGQLNTEAFF; cdr3_nt: TGTGCCAGCAGCGCCGGACAGTTGAACACTGAAGCTTTCTTT
clone_size: few; j_call: TRBJ1-2; d_call: TRBD1; v_call: TRBV5-6; cdr3_aa: CASSLGQGDGYTF; cdr3_nt: TGTGCCAGCAGCTTGGGACAGGGTGATGGCTACACCTTC
clone_size: -; j_call: TRBJ1-1; d_call: -; v_call: TRBV28; cdr3_aa: CASTTRPGLSTEAFF; cdr3_nt: TGTGCCAGCACCACCAGGCCGGGACTTAGCACTGAAGCTTTCTTT
clone_size: few; j_call: TRBJ2-1; d_call: TRBD2; v_call: TRBV6-6; cdr3_aa: CAVASGAYNEQFF; cdr3_nt: TGTGCCGTTGCTAGCGGGGCCTACAATGAGCAGTTCTTC
clone_size: -; j_call: TRBJ1-5; d_call: TRBD1; v_call: TRBV2; cdr3_aa: CASSQQGVNQPQHF; cdr3_nt: TGTGCCAGCAGCCAACAGGGGGTCAATCAGCCCCAGCATTTT
clone_size: -; j_call: TRBJ1-6; d_call: TRBD1; v_call: TRBV7-8; cdr3_aa: CASSPRTGGSYNSPLHF; cdr3_nt: TGTGCCAGCAGCCCGAGGACAGGGGGTTCCTATAATTCACCCCTCCACTTT
clone_size: -; j_call: TRBJ2-5; d_call: -; v_call: TRBV6-5; cdr3_aa: CASRPTGGRGETQYF; cdr3_nt: TGTGCCAGCAGACCTACGGGGGGCAGGGGAGAGACCCAGTACTTC
clone_size: -; j_call: TRBJ2-7; d_call: -; v_call: TRBV5-5; cdr3_aa: CASSFSSGSYEQYF; cdr3_nt: TGTGCCAGCAGCTTCTCGTCAGGGTCCTACGAGCAGTACTTC
clone_size: -; j_call: TRBJ2-7; d_call: -; v_call: TRBV6-4; cdr3_aa: CASSVHRISSYEQYF; cdr3_nt: TGTGCCAGCAGTGTCCACAGGATAAGCTCCTACGAGCAGTACTTC
clone_size: -; j_call: TRBJ2-7; d_call: TRBD1; v_call: TRBV27; cdr3_aa: CASSLLGQAYEQYF; cdr3_nt: TGTGCCAGCAGTTTACTCGGACAGGCCTACGAGCAGTACTTC
clone_size: -; j_call: TRBJ1-1; d_call: -; v_call: TRBV11-3; cdr3_aa: CASSLGGRNTEAFF; cdr3_nt: TGTGCCAGCAGCTTAGGTGGCAGGAACACTGAAGCTTTCTTT
clone_size: -; j_call: TRBJ1-2; d_call: TRBD1; v_call: TRBV28; cdr3_aa: CASSLGPGQGAYGYTF; cdr3_nt: TGTGCCAGCAGTTTAGGCCCGGGGCAGGGGGCCTATGGCTACACCTTC
clone_size: few; j_call: TRBJ2-1; d_call: -; v_call: TRBV6-5; cdr3_aa: CASSYSKGVYTEQFF; cdr3_nt: TGTGCCAGCAGTTACTCGAAAGGGGTCTATACTGAGCAGTTCTTC
clone_size: -; j_call: TRBJ1-2; d_call: -; v_call: TRBV19; cdr3_aa: CATQGAGYTF; cdr3_nt: TGTGCCACCCAGGGCGCTGGCTACACCTTC
clone_size: -; j_call: TRBJ2-7; d_call: TRBD1; v_call: TRBV19; cdr3_aa: CASGQGGSYEQYF; cdr3_nt: TGTGCCAGCGGACAGGGCGGGTCCTACGAGCAGTACTTC
clone_size: -; j_call: TRBJ2-7; d_call: -; v_call: TRBV29-1; cdr3_aa: CSVGLSLHTYEQYF; cdr3_nt: TGCAGCGTTGGACTCAGCCTCCATACCTACGAGCAGTACTTC
clone_size: -; j_call: TRBJ2-1; d_call: TRBD1; v_call: TRBV5-1; cdr3_aa: CASSPGTGYNEQFF; cdr3_nt: TGCGCCAGCAGCCCGGGGACAGGGTACAATGAGCAGTTCTTC
clone_size: -; j_call: TRBJ2-1; d_call: -; v_call: TRBV12-5; cdr3_aa: CASGRDEQFF; cdr3_nt: TGTGCTAGTGGTCGGGATGAGCAGTTCTTC
clone_size: -; j_call: TRBJ2-1; d_call: TRBD2; v_call: TRBV19; cdr3_aa: CASSTLSFRGENNEQFF; cdr3_nt: TGTGCCAGTAGCACCTTATCTTTTCGGGGGGAGAACAATGAGCAGTTCTTC
clone_size: -; j_call: TRBJ1-2; d_call: TRBD1; v_call: TRBV6-5; cdr3_aa: CASSPHDRDHGYTF; cdr3_nt: TGTGCCAGCAGTCCCCATGACAGGGACCATGGCTACACCTTC
clone_size: -; j_call: TRBJ1-6; d_call: -; v_call: TRBV7-9; cdr3_aa: CSSSELGTRVGTLHF; cdr3_nt: TGTTCCAGCAGCGAACTAGGGACACGGGTTGGAACCCTCCACTTT